This T cell receptor (beta chain) stems from a study of blood T cell repertoires in COVID-19. Study as a whole: Donors in the United States, Italy and Spain gave samples during acute or convalescent COVID-19. PBMCs, B-cell-depleted T cells, or T cells were the source of the cDNA or gDNA that made up the material.

V lost 3 bases to trimming and J lost 4 bases; unmatched junction nucleotides: 15. CDR3 length equals 18 residues. Germline V gene lookup returns CDR1 MGHDK and CDR2 SYGVNS. Study processing details: Reference gene primer amplification in the assay estimated nucleated cell counts. TCRdb's table, derived via immunoSEQ multiplex PCR, lists solely in-frame clones and lacks some. Clone size and the V and J calls come from that table; the DNA yielded D and trimming. The table lists 150,000 to 200,000 clones, around 86% of them singletons. Specimen: peripheral blood. J is TRBJ1-3 and V is TRBV25-1, with 7 bases fitting TRBD1. The receptor was isolated from a man aged 35 to 55 with acute or convalescent COVID-19. This CDR3 is CASSDASGRGAQGNTIYF. CDR3 coding DNA: TGTGCCAGCAGTGATGCCTCCGGCAGGGGGGCGCAAGGAAACACCATATATTTT.